This T cell receptor (beta chain) was sequenced for a study of early T cells in non-severe SARS-CoV-2 infection. TCRdb analysed the 5' RACE reads with MiXCR anew, one entry per CDR3 protein. The repertoire holds roughly 90,000 distinct CDR3 sequences, 13% to 15% seen once, with around 6.4% in the top ten. V lost 4 bases, J lost 6 bases, and 7 bases lay in between. The CDR3 loop spans 12 amino acids. From germline, CDR1 is DFQATT and CDR2 SNEGSKA (reference sequence). The chain joins TRBV20-1 to TRBJ1-6; D ambiguous. This receptor was identified in an adult who was a healthcare worker with PCR-confirmed SARS-CoV-2 infection or an uninfected control (not recorded which). Sequenced sample: whole blood. For the CDR3, the DNA is TGCAGTGCTACCGATTTTAATTCACCCCTCCACTTT. It translates to CSATDFNSPLHF.